The 8 T cell receptor beta chains listed next were all sequenced from one sample in a study of T cell responses to AZD1222 COVID-19 vaccine. Generated by immunoSEQ multiplex PCR, the TCRdb table keeps only in-frame clones and is missing some. The data show under 150,000 clones, around 92% seen once. The specimen was peripheral blood, collected on day 0 of AZD1222 vaccination. These receptors came from an adult in good health.

This chain links TRBV5-1 with TRBJ1-4, with D unresolved. The CDR3 extends over 14 amino acids. The germline CDR1 and CDR2 sequences are SGHRS and YFSETQ. Between the trimmed V and J ends, which lost 4 bases and 0 bases, there was a span of 7 bases. Written as DNA, the CDR3 is TGCGCCAGCAGCCTGACCGCAACTAATGAAAAACTGTTTTTT. This codes for CASSLTATNEKLFF.

DNA of the CDR3: TGTGCCAGCAGTGAATTGGGGCAGACCCCCGGTTCACCCCTCCACTTT. It translates to CASSELGQTPGSPLHF. This chain uses TRBV2 with TRBJ1-6; TRBD1 might be the D (5 bases). The CDR3 loop spans 16 amino acids. V dropped 2 bases and J dropped 9 bases, with 17 bases sitting between them. Germline lookup yields CDR1 SNHLY and CDR2 FYNNEI.

V and J are TRBV28 and TRBJ1-4, with TRBD1 identical over 11 bases. This CDR3 contains 16 residues. Germline CDR1 is MDHEN and CDR2 is SYDVKM. The V and J ends lost 3 bases and 7 bases, in that order; junction bases with no gene match: 7. CDR3 protein: CASSFRPGQGVEKLFF. In DNA form, the CDR3 reads TGTGCCAGCAGTTTTCGACCGGGACAGGGGGTTGAAAAACTGTTTTTT.

This chain connects TRBV6-5 to TRBJ2-6; 8 nucleotides match TRBD1. The trim removed 7 bases at V and 4 bases at J, leaving 6 bases unmatched. Germline V gives CDR1 MNHEY, CDR2 SVGAGI. This CDR3 has 15 residues. The CDR3 sequence: CASTDRGTGANVLTF. CDR3 bases: TGTGCCAGCACCGACAGGGGTACAGGGGCCAACGTCCTGACTTTC.

The chain uses TRBV5-1 and TRBJ2-4; 7 nucleotides agree with TRBD1. CDR1 SGHRS and CDR2 YFSETQ come from the germline V gene. This CDR3 region has 13 residues. Trimming removed 6 bases from V and 9 bases from J; junction bases left unmatched: 9. CDR3 DNA sequence: TGCGCCAGCACCCGAGATAACAGGGGCATTCAGTACTTC. It translates to CASTRDNRGIQYF.

The J gene is TRBJ2-7, the V gene TRBV5-4, with 9 bases aligning to TRBD1. With V trimmed by 0 bases and J by 4 bases, 5 bases remained unmatched. The CDR3 spans 15 residues. Germline V lookup: CDR1 SGHNT, CDR2 YYREEE (reference sequence). The CDR3 nucleotides read TGTGCCAGCAGCTTGGGGGACAGGGCGCCGTACGAGCAGTACTTC. Its translation: CASSLGDRAPYEQYF.

A single count supports this clone. This rearrangement joins TRBV29-1 to TRBJ2-3; D may be TRBD1 or TRBD2 (6 bases each). Between the trimmed V and J ends, which lost 5 bases and 4 bases, there was a span of 13 bases. Germline V gives CDR1 SQVTM, CDR2 ANQGSEA. The CDR3 consists of 13 residues. CDR3 protein: CSVRGQGSDTQYF. DNA for the CDR3: TGCAGCGTTCGGGGGCAGGGGTCAGATACGCAGTATTTT.

The chain has TRBV5-1 and TRBJ2-7; D call uncertain. The CDR3 sequence is 14 residues long. The V and J ends lost 3 bases and 5 bases respectively, with 15 bases between them. Germline V gene data show CDR1 as SGHRS and CDR2 as YFSETQ. CDR3: CASSSGPAAHEQYF. In DNA form, the CDR3 reads TGCGCCAGCAGCTCCGGGCCTGCGGCCCACGAGCAGTACTTC.